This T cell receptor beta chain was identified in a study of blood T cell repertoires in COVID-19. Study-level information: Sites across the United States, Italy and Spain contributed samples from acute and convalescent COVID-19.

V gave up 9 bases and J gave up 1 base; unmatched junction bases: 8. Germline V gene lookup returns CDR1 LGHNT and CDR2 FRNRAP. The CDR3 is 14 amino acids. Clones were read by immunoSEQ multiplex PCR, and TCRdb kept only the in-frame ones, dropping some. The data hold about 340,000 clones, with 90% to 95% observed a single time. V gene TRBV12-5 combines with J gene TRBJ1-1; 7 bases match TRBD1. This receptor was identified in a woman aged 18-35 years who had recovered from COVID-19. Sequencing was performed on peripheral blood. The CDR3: CASITGATNTEAFF. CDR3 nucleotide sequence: TGTGCTAGCATTACAGGGGCAACGAACACTGAAGCTTTCTTT. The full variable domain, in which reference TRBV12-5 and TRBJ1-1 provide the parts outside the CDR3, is DARVTQTPRHKVTEMGQEVTMRCQPILGHNTVFWYRQTMMQGLELLAYFRNRAPLDDSGMPKDRFSAEMPDATLATLKIQPSEPRDSAVYFCASITGATNTEAFFGQGTRLTVV.